These 23 T cell receptor beta chains originate from one sample sequenced in a study of vaccination and CD4 T cells after COVID-19. These TCRs are of unknown antigen specificity. Oncomine TCR Beta short-read sequencing was applied to DNA from cultured CD4+ T cells. One entry per CDR3 protein results from TCRdb running MiXCR on the PCR reads. The sample includes around 12,000 distinct CDR3 sequences, approximately 76% of them seen just once. Treatment reported: roughly 10-day PBMC culture with coronavirus spike peptide pools or control peptides (ViraFEST assay). Sequenced: CD4+ T cells from blood, cultured in vitro. The receptors originated from a human donor who had recovered from COVID-19.

The chain carries TRBV19 and TRBJ1-2, with a possible D match to TRBD1 (6 bases). CDR1 and CDR2 (germline): LNHDA, SQIVND (reference sequence). This CDR3 spans 13 amino acids. Trimming stripped 3 bases from V and 8 bases from J, with 13 bases between. As DNA, the CDR3 is TGTGCCAGTAGTATCGGACGGACAGTCGGCTACACCTTC. Translating gives CASSIGRTVGYTF.

The V and J genes are TRBV10-1 and TRBJ2-3, with D unresolved. Trimming removed 4 bases at V and 4 bases at J, with 9 bases between. Germline-derived CDR1 and CDR2 are WNHNN and SYGVQD (reference sequence). The CDR3 sequence is 13 residues long. CDR3 region: CASSGMSADTQYF. CDR3 DNA: TGCGCCAGCAGTGGAATGTCGGCAGATACGCAGTATTTT.

The J gene is TRBJ2-7, the V gene TRBV12-3 or TRBV12-4; D remains unclear. V lost 7 bases and J 3 bases, leaving 16 bases between the germline ends. The CDR3 totals 14 residues. For the CDR3, the DNA is TGTGCCAGCACCTTGGATCCACCAGGCTACGAGCAGTACTTC. The encoded protein is CASTLDPPGYEQYF.

The CDR3 sequence: CAWNRDRVISPLHF. In DNA, the CDR3 is TGTGCCTGGAATCGGGACAGGGTAATCTCACCCCTCCACTTT. This chain uses TRBV30 with TRBJ1-6; 9 bases are shared with TRBD1. The CDR3 has 14 amino acids. Trimming took 4 bases from V and 10 from J; bases not matched to a gene: 8. CDR1 is GTSNPN, CDR2 SVGIG, per germline (reference sequence).

The J gene is TRBJ2-2, the V gene TRBV7-3, with TRBD1 as a possible D gene (6 bases). In germline, CDR1 is SGHTA, CDR2 FQGTGA. The CDR3 is 14 residues long. Trimming shortened V by 5 bases and J by 3 bases, and 10 bases separated the two germline ends. CDR3 sequence (DNA): TGTGCCAGCAGCCTACAGGGACACACCGGGGAGCTGTTTTTT. Protein sequence: CASSLQGHTGELFF.

By share, this clonotype counts as medium-sized (0.01 to 0.1%). The chain recombines TRBV28 with TRBJ2-2, with 14 bases aligning to TRBD2. From germline, CDR1 is MDHEN and CDR2 SYDVKM. There are 17 residues in the CDR3. V was clipped by 4 bases and J by 0 bases; unmatched bases: 1. Here the CDR3 reads CASSWTSGRPNTGELFF. The CDR3 coding sequence is TGTGCCAGCAGTTGGACTAGCGGGAGGCCGAACACCGGGGAGCTGTTTTTT.

The rearrangement joins TRBV6-1 to TRBJ2-7; D tentatively fits TRBD1 or TRBD2 (5 bases each). The ends were cut back, 7 bases at V and 0 bases at J, with 10 bases in the middle. The germline V gene encodes CDR1 MNHNS and CDR2 SASEGT. The CDR3 runs to 13 residues. CDR3 loop: CASIGTSSYEQYF. For the CDR3, the DNA is TGTGCCAGCATAGGGACGAGCTCCTACGAGCAGTACTTC.

The chain has TRBV28 and TRBJ1-5; possible D gene TRBD1, 5 bases. This CDR3 is built from 15 residues. CDR1 and CDR2 (germline): MDHEN, SYDVKM. The V and J ends lost 4 bases and 7 bases respectively, with 17 bases between them. The CDR3 sequence: CASSSPRQPRQPQHF. DNA for the CDR3: TGTGCCAGCAGTTCGCCCCGACAGCCGAGGCAGCCCCAGCATTTT.

This clonotype has a single count. The J gene is TRBJ1-6, the V gene TRBV11-2; TRBD1 matches 9 bases. The CDR3 is made up of 15 amino acids. CDR1 is SGHAT, CDR2 FQNNGV, per germline. Losses at the gene ends were 5 bases for V and 10 bases for J; bases not matched to a gene: 9. CDR3 residues: CASSQRTGAESPLHF. In DNA, the CDR3 is TGTGCCAGCAGCCAGAGGACAGGGGCGGAATCACCCCTCCACTTT. Looking up the rest from reference TRBV11-2 and TRBJ1-6 gives the full variable domain: EAGVAQSPRYKIIEKRQSVAFWCNPISGHATLYWYQQILGQGPKLLIQFQNNGVVDDSQLPKDRFSAERLKGVDSTLKIQPAKLEDSAVYLCASSQRTGAESPLHFGNGTRLTVT.

This clonotype was counted between two and nine times. The rearrangement links TRBV20-1 to TRBJ1-5, with D tentatively TRBD1 (5 bases). The CDR3 extends over 13 amino acids. The V gene lost 3 bases and the J gene lost 6 bases, with 12 bases spanning the gap. From germline, CDR1 is DFQATT and CDR2 SNEGSKA (reference sequence). The CDR3 sequence is CSASWGGAQPQHF. The CDR3 region has the DNA TGCAGTGCTAGTTGGGGTGGGGCTCAGCCCCAGCATTTT.

The chain combines TRBV7-2 with TRBJ2-7; no definite D call. Trimming left V 1 base short and J 3 bases short, with 7 bases between. Germline values: CDR1 SGHTA, CDR2 FQGNSA. The CDR3 extends over 13 amino acids. CDR3 sequence (DNA): TGTGCCAGCAGCTTAGGGGCCGGCTACGAGCAGTACTTC. Its protein product is CASSLGAGYEQYF.

V usage is TRBV7-2 and J usage is TRBJ1-3, with 8 bases aligning to TRBD1. Trimming took 3 bases from V and 4 from J; bases not matched to a gene: 5. The germline V gene has CDR1 SGHTA and CDR2 FQGNSA. The length of the CDR3 is 15 residues. CDR3 in amino acids: CASSFRTGIGNTIYF. The CDR3 nucleotides read TGTGCCAGCAGCTTCCGGACAGGGATAGGAAACACCATATATTTT.

The chain combines TRBV24-1 with TRBJ1-5; the D is unclear. V dropped 9 bases and J dropped 0 bases, with 14 bases sitting between them. CDR1 KGHDR and CDR2 SFDVKD come from the germline V gene. The CDR3 totals 15 residues. In DNA form, the CDR3 reads TGTGCCACCGGCATGTCCTCCCCTAGCAATCAGCCCCAGCATTTT. This sequence encodes CATGMSSPSNQPQHF.

This rearrangement joins TRBV20-1 to TRBJ2-1, with D perhaps TRBD2 (7 bases). With 0 bases removed from V and 6 bases from J, the gap between germline ends came to 15 bases. The CDR3 is made up of 15 amino acids. In germline, CDR1 is DFQATT, CDR2 SNEGSKA (reference sequence). This CDR3 reads CSARDPGGAINEQFF. CDR3 DNA: TGCAGTGCTAGAGATCCTGGGGGGGCAATCAATGAGCAGTTCTTC.

The V and J genes are TRBV7-2 and TRBJ1-5; 7 nucleotides agree with TRBD1. Germline V gives CDR1 SGHTA, CDR2 FQGNSA. The junction had 8 bases not matched to a gene; V was cut back by 4 bases and J by 5 bases. The CDR3 totals 15 residues. The CDR3 here is CASSSGVTGYQPQHF. The CDR3 coding sequence is TGTGCCAGCAGCTCCGGGGTGACAGGGTATCAGCCCCAGCATTTT.

The rearrangement uses TRBV20-1 and TRBJ1-4, with D unclear. Trimming left V 3 bases short and J 6 bases short, with 8 bases between. The CDR3 has 12 residues. In germline, CDR1 is DFQATT, CDR2 SNEGSKA (reference sequence). The chain's CDR3 is CSASLADEKLFF. As DNA, the CDR3 is TGCAGTGCTAGTTTGGCGGATGAAAAACTGTTTTTT.

The J gene is TRBJ2-2, the V gene TRBV6-2 or TRBV6-3; 11 nucleotides align to TRBD2. After removal of 2 bases from V and 8 bases from J, the junction contained 4 bases not matched to a gene. CDR3 length: 15 amino acids. Germline loops: CDR1 MNHEY, CDR2 SVGEGT. The CDR3 sequence: CASSYIASGRGELFF. The CDR3 bases are TGTGCCAGCAGTTACATCGCTAGCGGGAGGGGGGAGCTGTTTTTT.

This clonotype was picked up a small number of times. The chain employs TRBV30 and TRBJ1-5, with TRBD1 matching over 9 bases. The germline V gene has CDR1 GTSNPN and CDR2 SVGIG (reference sequence). The CDR3 spans 15 residues. V shed 2 bases and J 3 bases; nucleotides not matched to a gene: 5. CDR3 coding DNA: TGTGCCTGGAGTCTGGACAGGGGAGACAATCAGCCCCAGCATTTT. Protein: CAWSLDRGDNQPQHF.

The genes are TRBV6-2 or TRBV6-3 and TRBJ2-7; 10 positions match TRBD2. The trim removed 2 bases at V and 2 bases at J, leaving 6 bases unmatched. This CDR3 has 16 amino acids. CDR1 MNHEY and CDR2 SVGEGT come from the germline V gene. The CDR3: CASSYGGLATAYEQYF. In DNA, the CDR3 is TGTGCCAGCAGTTACGGGGGACTAGCGACAGCCTACGAGCAGTACTTC.

The V call is TRBV20-1, the J call TRBJ1-2, with D hard to call. CDR1 DFQATT and CDR2 SNEGSKA come from the germline V gene (reference sequence). V was trimmed by 4 bases and J by 5 bases, leaving 14 bases between them. CDR3 size: 13 residues. The CDR3 sequence: CSAKVYSDYGYTF. The CDR3, as DNA: TGCAGTGCTAAAGTCTACAGCGATTATGGCTACACCTTC.

V and J are TRBV6-1 and TRBJ1-6; D perhaps matches TRBD1 (5 bases). This CDR3 has 13 amino acids. V dropped 2 bases and J dropped 14 bases, with 13 bases sitting between them. Germline CDR1 and CDR2: MNHNS and SASEGT. The CDR3 DNA is TGTGCCAGCAGTGAATCAGGGATATTGGCCCTCCACTTT. This sequence encodes CASSESGILALHF.

This sequence joins TRBV7-7 and TRBJ2-7; TRBD2 is a possible D gene (7 bases). The CDR3 runs to 13 residues. V lost 5 bases and J 6 bases, leaving 14 bases between the germline ends. Per germline, CDR1 SSHAT and CDR2 FNYEAQ (reference sequence). The CDR3 is CASSPGGLSEQYF. CDR3 sequence (DNA): TGTGCCAGCAGCCCCGGGGGGCTCTCCGAGCAGTACTTC.

The chain uses TRBV30 and TRBJ1-6; D remains ambiguous. V lost 0 bases and J lost 10, with 13 bases in between. CDR3 length equals 14 residues. Per the germline V gene, CDR1 is GTSNPN and CDR2 is SVGIG (reference sequence). The CDR3: CAWSVAGGNSPLHF. The CDR3 DNA is TGTGCCTGGAGTGTGGCGGGAGGGAACTCACCCCTCCACTTT.